Following are 32 T cell receptor beta chains from one sample sequenced in a study of T cell responses to AZD1222 COVID-19 vaccine. Profiled with immunoSEQ multiplex PCR; TCRdb holds only in-frame clones, not every one. Of tens of thousands of clones listed, approximately 88% are singletons. The sequencing used peripheral blood, collected 28 days after the second AZD1222 dose. Source of these receptors: an adult who received the AZD1222 COVID-19 vaccine.

This chain connects TRBV20-1 to TRBJ1-6, with D possibly TRBD1 on 5 matching bases. This CDR3 region has 11 residues. Germline loops: CDR1 DFQATT, CDR2 SNEGSKA (reference sequence). V lost 7 bases and J lost 8, with 9 bases in between. CDR3: CSGGADSPLHF. The CDR3 DNA reads as TGCAGTGGGGGCGCAGATTCACCCCTCCACTTT.

J is TRBJ1-6 and V is TRBV30, with D possibly being TRBD1 (5 bases). The CDR3 is made up of 13 amino acids. V gave up 4 bases and J gave up 9 bases, with 13 bases separating them. Germline CDR1 reads GTSNPN; CDR2 reads SVGIG (reference sequence). The CDR3 DNA sequence: TGTGCCTGGATATCAGGACAAGGTTCACCCCTCCACTTT. Encoded protein: CAWISGQGSPLHF. Combining the CDR3 with reference TRBV30 and TRBJ1-6 gives the whole variable domain SQTIHQWPATLVQPVGSPLSLECTVEGTSNPNLYWYRQAAGRGLQLLFYSVGIGQISSEVPQNLSASRPQDRQFILSSKKLLLSDSGFYLCAWISGQGSPLHFGNGTRLTVT.

CDR3 DNA: TGTGCCAGCAGTTTTGCGACTGGGGAGCGGGGAAAACTGTTTTTT. It codes for CASSFATGERGKLFF. The chain employs TRBV2 and TRBJ1-4; D uncertain. Germline V gene data show CDR1 as SNHLY and CDR2 as FYNNEI. Trimming pared 5 bases from V and 10 bases from J, leaving 20 bases between. This CDR3 region has 15 residues.

The chain joins TRBV28 to TRBJ2-7; D is ambiguous. Germline V gene sequence: CDR1 MDHEN, CDR2 SYDVKM. Trimming cost V 1 base and J 3 bases, with 10 bases left between them. The CDR3 has 14 amino acids. CDR3 residues: CASSLLLRVYEQYF. DNA of the CDR3: TGTGCCAGCAGTTTATTACTCCGGGTCTACGAGCAGTACTTC.

V and J are TRBV18 and TRBJ2-2; TRBD1 agrees at 7 bases. This CDR3 has 18 amino acids. The J segment lost 3 bases and the V segment lost 0 bases, leaving 10 bases of the junction unmatched. The V gene's germline CDR1 is KGHSH and CDR2 LQKENI. CDR3 sequence reads: CASSPPGRQGLYTGELFF. The CDR3 bases are TGTGCCAGCTCACCACCGGGCCGACAGGGCCTATACACCGGGGAGCTGTTTTTT.

The chain couples TRBV7-8 to TRBJ1-6; no reliable D call. V was trimmed by 1 base and J by 0 bases, leaving 13 bases between them. Germline CDR1 reads SGHVS; CDR2 reads FQNEAQ. CDR3 size: 18 residues. CDR3 loop: CASSLVVPASSYNSPLHF. For the CDR3, the DNA is TGTGCCAGCAGCTTAGTCGTTCCGGCAAGCTCCTATAATTCACCCCTCCACTTT.

The V gene is TRBV4-1, the J gene TRBJ2-7; tentative D call: TRBD2 (5 bases). There are 14 residues in the CDR3. The germline gives CDR1 MGHRA, CDR2 YSYEKL. Trimming shortened V by 3 bases and J by 2 bases, and 11 bases separated the two germline ends. The CDR3 sequence: CASSQELGPYEQYF. For the CDR3, the DNA is TGCGCCAGCAGCCAGGAACTAGGACCCTACGAGCAGTACTTC.

In regard to this clone: The DNA is left out, because the CDR3 cannot be placed on it with certainty; the CDR3 is given as TCRdb lists it. V gene TRBV6-5 combines with J gene TRBJ1-1. The CDR3 sequence runs 14 residues, both termini included. Germline V gene sequence: CDR1 MNHEY, CDR2 SVGAGI. This CDR3 is CASSSSGGDTEAFF.

This clone was observed a single time. The rearrangement uses TRBV7-9 and TRBJ2-3, with unresolved D. V shed 4 bases and J shed 0 bases, with 11 bases lying between them. Germline CDR1 reads SEHNR; CDR2 reads FQNEAQ (reference sequence). This CDR3 contains 15 residues. The CDR3 is CASSSLLLSTDTQYF. CDR3 nucleotides: TGTGCCAGCAGCTCCTTACTACTTAGCACAGATACGCAGTATTTT.

The chain carries TRBV10-3 and TRBJ1-3; 7 bases match TRBD1. V gave up 0 bases and J gave up 11 bases; unmatched junction bases: 13. The V gene's germline CDR1 is ENHRY and CDR2 SYGVKD. The CDR3 is 16 residues long. This CDR3 reads CAISESTRTGRSPIYF. DNA of the CDR3: TGTGCCATCAGTGAGTCGACGCGGACAGGCCGCTCTCCCATATATTTT.

The V and J genes are TRBV11-2 and TRBJ1-6, with D unclear. This CDR3 comprises 14 residues. The V gene lost 2 bases and the J gene lost 5 bases, with 7 bases spanning the gap. Germline CDR1 SGHAT, CDR2 FQNNGV. CDR3 loop: CASSLSVNNSPLHF. The CDR3 coding sequence is TGTGCCAGCAGCTTATCCGTAAATAATTCACCCCTCCACTTT. Based on the CDR3 plus reference TRBV11-2 and TRBJ1-6, the full variable domain is EAGVAQSPRYKIIEKRQSVAFWCNPISGHATLYWYQQILGQGPKLLIQFQNNGVVDDSQLPKDRFSAERLKGVDSTLKIQPAKLEDSAVYLCASSLSVNNSPLHFGNGTRLTVT.

This sequence joins TRBV19 and TRBJ2-1; TRBD2 aligns across 9 bases. This CDR3 comprises 14 residues. J gave up 15 bases and V 3 bases, and 12 bases lay outside the gene matches. CDR1 and CDR2 (germline): LNHDA, SQIVND (reference sequence). CDR3 residues: CASSIGGSGRFAFF. CDR3 nucleotide sequence: TGTGCCAGTAGTATCGGTGGTAGCGGGAGATTTGCGTTCTTC.

This chain joins TRBV6-1 and TRBJ2-2; no firm D call. Germline values: CDR1 MNHNS, CDR2 SASEGT. The CDR3 runs to 14 residues. V was trimmed by 4 bases and J by 8 bases, leaving 14 bases between them. CDR3 loop: CASSGARPGGELFF. The CDR3 nucleotides read TGTGCCAGCAGTGGAGCCCGTCCCGGGGGGGAGCTGTTTTTT.

This clone has just one count. This sequence joins TRBV4-1 and TRBJ1-1; D is perhaps TRBD1 (5 bases). This CDR3 spans 14 amino acids. Trimming took off 5 bases at V and 4 bases at J, with 14 bases between the two ends. Germline-derived CDR1 and CDR2 are MGHRA and YSYEKL. The CDR3 DNA sequence: TGCGCCAGCAGCTCTCGGGGGGAATCCACTGAAGCTTTCTTT. It codes for CASSSRGESTEAFF.

The chain joins TRBV4-1 to TRBJ2-2, with 8 bases aligning to TRBD2. CDR1 is MGHRA, CDR2 YSYEKL, per germline. The CDR3 is made up of 18 amino acids. V lost 2 bases, J lost 2 bases, and 10 bases stayed unmatched. The CDR3 loop reads CASSQPLLAETNTGELFF. The CDR3 coding sequence is TGCGCCAGCAGCCAACCATTACTAGCGGAGACCAACACCGGGGAGCTGTTTTTT.

This chain links TRBV21-1 with TRBJ1-1. TRBV21-1 is noted as a pseudogene. The CDR3 contains 15 residues. The CDR3 DNA follows: TGTGCCAGCAGCAAAGTTCCGAATTTGAGCACTGAAGCTTTCTTT. This gives the protein CASSKVPNLSTEAFF.

The chain combines TRBV6-6 with TRBJ1-6; D call uncertain. The CDR3 has 16 residues. V was pared by 7 bases and J by 9 bases, with 22 bases between. CDR1 is MNHNY, CDR2 SVGAGI, per germline (reference sequence). CDR3 sequence reads: CASTYGRGEWGSPLHF. The CDR3 coding sequence is TGTGCCAGCACCTACGGGCGCGGGGAGTGGGGTTCACCCCTCCACTTT.

V gene TRBV4-1 combines with J gene TRBJ2-6, with no clear D. Germline V lookup: CDR1 MGHRA, CDR2 YSYEKL. The V and J ends lost 0 bases and 0 bases respectively, with 3 bases between them. The CDR3 loop spans 15 amino acids. CDR3 bases: TGCGCCAGCAGCCAAGACCCCTCTGGGGCCAACGTCCTGACTTTC. It specifies CASSQDPSGANVLTF.

The chain has TRBV11-3 and TRBJ1-6; possibly TRBD1 for D (5 bases). Per the germline V gene, CDR1 is SGHNT and CDR2 is YENEEA. The V and J ends lost 5 bases and 6 bases respectively, with 11 bases between them. The CDR3 consists of 14 residues. CDR3 sequence (DNA): TGTGCCAGCAGCCGCAGGGTTACTAATTCACCCCTCCACTTT. Protein product: CASSRRVTNSPLHF. The full variable domain, completed using reference TRBV11-3 and TRBJ1-6, is EAGVVQSPRYKIIEKKQPVAFWCNPISGHNTLYWYLQNLGQGPELLIRYENEEAVDDSQLPKDRFSAERLKGVDSTLKIQPAELGDSAVYLCASSRRVTNSPLHFGNGTRLTVT.

This chain connects TRBV4-1 to TRBJ2-1; D might be TRBD1 or TRBD2, each matching 5 bases. Germline CDR1 reads MGHRA; CDR2 reads YSYEKL. The CDR3 spans 17 residues. Trimming removed 0 bases at V and 10 bases at J, with 22 bases between. In DNA form, the CDR3 reads TGCGCCAGCAGCCAAGATGTCGACCCGGGGCGGCCGCGGGAGCAGTTCTTC. Translated, it gives CASSQDVDPGRPREQFF.

A note on this clone: A junction boundary mismatches the germline segment, possibly from a read error. J is TRBJ2-7 and V is TRBV9; 10 nucleotides match TRBD1. Germline CDR1 and CDR2: SGDLS and YYNGEE. The CDR3 runs 15 residues. The CDR3, as DNA: TGTGCCAGCAGCGCTCCTATAGTGACAGGGGGCGGGCCCATTTTC. It codes for CASSAPIVTGGGPIF.

CDR3 sequence reads: CASSGSGTLYQETQYF. As DNA, the CDR3 is TGTGCCAGCAGCGGGTCGGGTACCCTTTACCAAGAGACCCAGTACTTC. V is TRBV11-3 and J is TRBJ2-5, with no clear D. The length of the CDR3 is 16 residues. Between the trimmed V and J ends, which lost 5 bases and 0 bases, there was a span of 16 bases. Germline loops: CDR1 SGHNT, CDR2 YENEEA.

The V and J genes are TRBV30 and TRBJ1-5; D is unresolved. The germline gives CDR1 GTSNPN, CDR2 SVGIG (reference sequence). V lost 7 bases and J lost 3, with 13 bases in between. CDR3 length equals 13 residues. The CDR3 DNA sequence: TGTGCCTCTTCCCGGGGTTACAATCAGCCCCAGCATTTT. Translating gives CASSRGYNQPQHF.

This chain connects TRBV10-2 to TRBJ1-2, with D hard to call. Trimming removed 2 bases at V and 4 bases at J, with 11 bases between. The CDR3 spans 14 residues. The germline V gene has CDR1 WSHSY and CDR2 SAAADI. CDR3: CASSEGLGPYGYTF. CDR3 DNA sequence: TGCGCCAGCAGTGAGGGCCTTGGCCCCTATGGCTACACCTTC.

This chain joins TRBV6-7 and TRBJ2-7, with 7 bases fitting TRBD1. TRBV6-7 is placed among ORFs of uncertain function. This CDR3 has 13 amino acids. The trim removed 7 bases at V and 4 bases at J, leaving 7 bases unmatched. In DNA, the CDR3 is TGTGCCAGCACCCGGGACAGACAATACGAGCAGTACTTC. Translation gives CASTRDRQYEQYF.

This clone appeared a single time. This chain links TRBV2 with TRBJ1-5; perhaps TRBD1 as D (6 bases). The CDR3 consists of 14 residues. From germline, CDR1 is SNHLY and CDR2 FYNNEI. V was clipped by 9 bases and J by 7 bases, with 19 bases between them. The CDR3 reads CASRENRVGQPQHF. In DNA, the CDR3 is TGTGCCAGTCGCGAAAACAGGGTGGGACAGCCCCAGCATTTT.

This clone showed up just once. The V gene is TRBV27, the J gene TRBJ1-3; weak D call: TRBD1 (5 bases). Germline CDR1 MNHEY, CDR2 SMNVEV (reference sequence). V dropped 5 bases and J dropped 0 bases, with 20 bases sitting between them. This CDR3 region has 18 residues. The CDR3 DNA reads TGTGCCAGCAGTATATACGCCCCCAGGGATAACTCTGGAAACACCATATATTTT. This sequence encodes CASSIYAPRDNSGNTIYF.

The V gene is TRBV28, the J gene TRBJ1-4; 10 bases match TRBD1. Germline assignment: CDR1 MDHEN and CDR2 SYDVKM. The length of the CDR3 is 19 residues. After removal of 6 bases from V and 1 base from J, the junction contained 14 bases not matched to a gene. CDR3 nucleotide sequence: TGTGCCAGCAGCACACCCGGGACAGGGGCGAGCAGAACTAATGAAAAACTGTTTTTT. Protein product: CASSTPGTGASRTNEKLFF.

The V and J genes are TRBV11-3 and TRBJ1-1, with D hard to call. The CDR3 has 13 residues. CDR1 SGHNT and CDR2 YENEEA come from the germline V gene. V lost 3 bases and J 3 bases, leaving 8 bases between the germline ends. CDR3 sequence reads: CASSFSGDTEAFF. For the CDR3, the DNA is TGTGCCAGCAGCTTCAGTGGGGACACTGAAGCTTTCTTT.

The chain has TRBV6-5 and TRBJ2-5, with no clear D. V was cut by 5 bases and J by 5 bases, with 6 bases left in between. The CDR3 contains 11 residues. Germline CDR1 reads MNHEY; CDR2 reads SVGAGI. The CDR3 loop reads CASSPPETQYF. The CDR3, as DNA: TGTGCCAGCAGTCCCCCGGAGACCCAGTACTTC.

This chain uses TRBV11-2 with TRBJ1-4, with a weak D call TRBD1 (6 bases). This CDR3 region has 16 residues. V gave up 1 base and J gave up 7 bases, with 16 bases separating them. Germline V gene sequence: CDR1 SGHAT, CDR2 FQNNGV. The chain's CDR3 is CASSLGAVRGAEKLFF. The CDR3 nucleotides read TGTGCCAGCAGCTTAGGGGCCGTCAGGGGAGCTGAAAAACTGTTTTTT.

This clone was recorded a few times. This chain uses TRBV5-1 with TRBJ2-1; D is uncertain. The CDR3 has 16 residues. Germline assignment: CDR1 SGHRS and CDR2 YFSETQ. V was pared by 0 bases and J by 2 bases, with 12 bases between. CDR3 sequence reads: CASSLDQHAAYNEQFF. The CDR3 DNA is TGCGCCAGCAGCTTGGACCAACACGCCGCCTACAATGAGCAGTTCTTC.